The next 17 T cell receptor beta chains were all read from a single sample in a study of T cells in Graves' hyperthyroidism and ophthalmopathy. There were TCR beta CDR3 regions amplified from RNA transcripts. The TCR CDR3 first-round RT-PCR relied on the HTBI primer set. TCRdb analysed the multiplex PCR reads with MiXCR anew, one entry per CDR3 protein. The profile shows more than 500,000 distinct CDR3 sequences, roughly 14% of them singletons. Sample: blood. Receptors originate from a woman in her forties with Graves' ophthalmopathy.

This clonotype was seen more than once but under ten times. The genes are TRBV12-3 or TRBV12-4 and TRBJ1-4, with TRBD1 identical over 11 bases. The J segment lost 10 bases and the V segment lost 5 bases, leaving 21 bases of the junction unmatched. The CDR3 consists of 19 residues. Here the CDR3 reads CASSLNYGTGGESSGKLFF. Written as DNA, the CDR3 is TGTGCCAGCAGTCTAAATTACGGGACAGGGGGAGAGTCCTCGGGAAAACTGTTTTTT.

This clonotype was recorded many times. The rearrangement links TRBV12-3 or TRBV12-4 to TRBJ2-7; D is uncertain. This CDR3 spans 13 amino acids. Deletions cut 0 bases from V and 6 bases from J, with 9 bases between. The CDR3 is CASSLAPRPEQYF. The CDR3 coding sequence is TGTGCCAGCAGTTTAGCCCCACGTCCCGAGCAGTACTTC.

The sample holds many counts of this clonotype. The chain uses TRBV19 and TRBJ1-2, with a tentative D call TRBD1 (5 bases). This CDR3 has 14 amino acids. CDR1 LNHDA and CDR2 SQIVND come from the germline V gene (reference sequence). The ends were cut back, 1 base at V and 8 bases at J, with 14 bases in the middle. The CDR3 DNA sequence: TGTGCCAGTAGTATAGGCAGGGAAGAACGCGGCTACACCTTC. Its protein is CASSIGREERGYTF.

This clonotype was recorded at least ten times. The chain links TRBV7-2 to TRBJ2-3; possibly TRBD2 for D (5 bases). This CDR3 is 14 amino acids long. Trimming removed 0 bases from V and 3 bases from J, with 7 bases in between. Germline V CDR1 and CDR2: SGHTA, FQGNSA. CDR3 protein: CASSLAGETDTQYF. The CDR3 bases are TGTGCCAGCAGCTTAGCTGGGGAGACAGATACGCAGTATTTT.

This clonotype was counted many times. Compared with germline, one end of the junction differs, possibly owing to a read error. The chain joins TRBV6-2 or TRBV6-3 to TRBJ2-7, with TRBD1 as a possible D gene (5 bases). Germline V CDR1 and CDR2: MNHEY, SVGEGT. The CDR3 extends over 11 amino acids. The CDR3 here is CASRWGITTTF. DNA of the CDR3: TGTGCCAGCAGGTGGGGCATCACAACAACCTTC.

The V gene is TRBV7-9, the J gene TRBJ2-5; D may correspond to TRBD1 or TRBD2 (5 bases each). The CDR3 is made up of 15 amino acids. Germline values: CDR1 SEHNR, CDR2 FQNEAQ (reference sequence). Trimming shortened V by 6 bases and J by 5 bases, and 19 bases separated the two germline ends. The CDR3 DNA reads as TGTGCCAGCAGACCGAGGACATGGGACGGGGAGACCCAGTACTTC. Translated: CASRPRTWDGETQYF.

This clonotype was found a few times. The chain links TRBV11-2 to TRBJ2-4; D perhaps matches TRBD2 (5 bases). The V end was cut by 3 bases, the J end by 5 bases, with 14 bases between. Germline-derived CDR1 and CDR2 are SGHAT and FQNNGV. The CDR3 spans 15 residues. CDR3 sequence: CASSFSGGPQNIQYF. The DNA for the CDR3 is TGTGCCAGCAGCTTCTCTGGCGGGCCCCAAAACATTCAGTACTTC.

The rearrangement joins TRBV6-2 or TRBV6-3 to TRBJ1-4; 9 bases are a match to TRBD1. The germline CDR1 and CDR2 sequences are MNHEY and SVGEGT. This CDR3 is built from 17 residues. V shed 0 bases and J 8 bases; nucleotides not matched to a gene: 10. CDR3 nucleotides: TGTGCCAGCAGTTACTCGATTGGGACAGGGAGGGAGGAAAAACTGTTTTTT. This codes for CASSYSIGTGREEKLFF.

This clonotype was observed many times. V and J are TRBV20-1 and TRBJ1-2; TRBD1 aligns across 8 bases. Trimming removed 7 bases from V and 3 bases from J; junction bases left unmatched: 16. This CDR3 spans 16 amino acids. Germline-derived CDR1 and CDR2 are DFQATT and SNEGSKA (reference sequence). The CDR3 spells CSVRPGQVRGYYGYTF. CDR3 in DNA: TGCAGTGTTCGACCGGGACAGGTTCGCGGCTACTATGGCTACACCTTC.

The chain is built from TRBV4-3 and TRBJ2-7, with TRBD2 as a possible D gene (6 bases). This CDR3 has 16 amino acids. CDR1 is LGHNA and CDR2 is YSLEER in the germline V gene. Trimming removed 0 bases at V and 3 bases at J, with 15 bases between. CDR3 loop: CASSQDYQRGGYEQYF. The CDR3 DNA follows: TGCGCCAGCAGCCAAGATTATCAGAGGGGAGGCTACGAGCAGTACTTC.

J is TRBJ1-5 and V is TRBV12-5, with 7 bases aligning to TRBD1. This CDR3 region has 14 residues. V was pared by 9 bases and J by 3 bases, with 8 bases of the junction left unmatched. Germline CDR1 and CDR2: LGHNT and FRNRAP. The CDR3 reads CASTKGQFNQPQHF. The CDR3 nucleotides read TGTGCTAGCACAAAGGGACAGTTCAATCAGCCCCAGCATTTT. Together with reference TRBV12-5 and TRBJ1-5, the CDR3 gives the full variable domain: DARVTQTPRHKVTEMGQEVTMRCQPILGHNTVFWYRQTMMQGLELLAYFRNRAPLDDSGMPKDRFSAEMPDATLATLKIQPSEPRDSAVYFCASTKGQFNQPQHFGDGTRLSIL.

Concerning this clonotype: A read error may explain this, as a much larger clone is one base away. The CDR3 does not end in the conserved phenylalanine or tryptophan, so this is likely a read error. As DNA, the CDR3 is TGCAGTGCTAGAGATGTCCCTGAAGCTTTCCTT. Protein sequence: CSARDVPEAFL. This chain links TRBV20-1 with TRBJ1-1; D remains unclear. The V gene lost 0 bases and the J gene lost 6 bases, with 5 bases spanning the gap. Germline values: CDR1 DFQATT, CDR2 SNEGSKA (reference sequence). This CDR3 is built from 11 residues.

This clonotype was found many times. The CDR3 region is CASKLAIQFF. In nucleotides, the CDR3 is TGTGCCAGCAAGTTAGCGATACAGTTCTTC. This sequence joins TRBV2 and TRBJ2-1; weak D call: TRBD2 (5 bases). The CDR3 runs to 10 residues. Germline values: CDR1 SNHLY, CDR2 FYNNEI. Trimming cost V 7 bases and J 13 bases, with 11 bases left between them.

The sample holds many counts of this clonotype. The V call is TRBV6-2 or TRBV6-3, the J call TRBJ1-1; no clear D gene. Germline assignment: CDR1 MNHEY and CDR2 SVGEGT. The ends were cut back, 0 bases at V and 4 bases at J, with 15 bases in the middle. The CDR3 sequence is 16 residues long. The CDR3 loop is CASSYSIFAYATEAFF. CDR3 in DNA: TGTGCCAGCAGTTACTCGATATTTGCGTATGCCACTGAAGCTTTCTTT.

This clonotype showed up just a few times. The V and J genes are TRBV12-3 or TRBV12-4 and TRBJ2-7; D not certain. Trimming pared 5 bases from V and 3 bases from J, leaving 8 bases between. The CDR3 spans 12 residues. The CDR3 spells CASSMGLYEQYF. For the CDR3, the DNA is TGTGCCAGCAGTATGGGCCTCTACGAGCAGTACTTC.

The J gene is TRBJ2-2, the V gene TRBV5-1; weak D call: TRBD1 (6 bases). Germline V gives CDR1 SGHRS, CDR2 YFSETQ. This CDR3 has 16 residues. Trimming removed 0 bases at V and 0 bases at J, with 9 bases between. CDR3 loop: CASSLAGTPNTGELFF. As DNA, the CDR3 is TGCGCCAGCAGCTTGGCCGGGACACCGAACACCGGGGAGCTGTTTTTT.

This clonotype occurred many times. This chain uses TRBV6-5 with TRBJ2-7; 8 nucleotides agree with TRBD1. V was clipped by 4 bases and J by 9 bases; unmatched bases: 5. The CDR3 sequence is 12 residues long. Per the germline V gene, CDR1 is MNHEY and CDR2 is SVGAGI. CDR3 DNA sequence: TGTGCCAGCAGTTTGGACAGGGTTTCGCAGTACTTC. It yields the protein CASSLDRVSQYF.